Each of the 5 T cell receptor beta chains below was sequenced from the same sample in a study of blood T cell repertoires in COVID-19. Here immunoSEQ multiplex PCR was the method, and the copy in TCRdb shows in-frame clones only, minus some. The sample consists of 200,000 to 250,000 clones, 85% of them appearing once. Sequencing was carried out using peripheral blood. The receptor source for this set is a woman aged 65 to 85 with COVID-19, enrolled during active disease.

The chain has TRBV7-9 and TRBJ2-5, with unresolved D. Between the trimmed V and J ends, which lost 5 bases and 2 bases, there was a span of 21 bases. This CDR3 comprises 17 residues. The germline gives CDR1 SEHNR, CDR2 FQNEAQ (reference sequence). The CDR3 DNA is TGTGCCAGCAGCCTAACTCTCACGGCCTCCGGGCAAGAGACCCAGTACTTC. It is translated as CASSLTLTASGQETQYF.

The chain employs TRBV15 and TRBJ1-4, with no clear D. Per the germline V gene, CDR1 is LNHNV and CDR2 is YYDKDF (reference sequence). V lost 1 base and J 6 bases, leaving 18 bases between the germline ends. This CDR3 has 17 amino acids. This chain's CDR3 is CATSRVGGLVVDEKLFF. CDR3 sequence (DNA): TGTGCCACCAGCAGAGTCGGAGGTTTGGTTGTTGATGAAAAACTGTTTTTT.

The gene calls are TRBV6-2 or TRBV6-3 and TRBJ1-1; possible D gene TRBD1, 5 bases. CDR1 and CDR2 (germline): MNHEY, SVGEGT. The length of the CDR3 is 13 residues. Between the trimmed V and J ends, which lost 5 bases and 11 bases, there was a span of 18 bases. The CDR3 sequence is CASSTVEGLRAFF. Here the CDR3 DNA reads TGTGCCAGCAGTACCGTGGAGGGGCTGAGGGCTTTCTTT.

The chain combines TRBV19 with TRBJ1-5, with D perhaps TRBD1 (6 bases). The CDR3 extends over 16 amino acids. Per germline, CDR1 LNHDA and CDR2 SQIVND (reference sequence). Trimming stripped 0 bases from V and 0 bases from J, with 9 bases between. The CDR3, as DNA: TGTGCCAGTAGTATAGATCCAGGGGATAGCAATCAGCCCCAGCATTTT. This translates into CASSIDPGDSNQPQHF.

A single count supports this clone. The chain carries TRBV28 and TRBJ1-6, with TRBD1 matching 8 bases. The CDR3 is 14 residues long. Per the germline V gene, CDR1 is MDHEN and CDR2 is SYDVKM. The junction had 7 bases not matched to a gene; V was cut back by 8 bases and J by 7 bases. CDR3 nucleotides: TGTGCCAGCCGGACAGGGCTTTGGAATTCACCCCTCCACTTT. Translating it yields CASRTGLWNSPLHF.